These 20 T cell receptor beta chains came from one sample sequenced in a study of human T cells and chemical hapten exposure. As to time point: patch test 1, 2 weeks after DPC sensitization. Treatment defined: therapeutic diphenylcyclopropenone sensitization with weekly scalp DPC. TCRdb recomputed calls from the RACE reads with MiXCR, one row per CDR3 protein. This sample has 370,000 or so distinct CDR3 sequences, with more than 4.5% found just once. The sequencing used whole blood, collected in connection with sensitization to the hapten diphenylcyclopropenone (DPC). The receptors shown here come from a woman aged 50 to 60 with alopecia areata. Some clones in this sample may be carry-over from other donors' samples.

This clonotype was recorded many times. The CDR3 loop reads CASSLHGRLTEAFF. The CDR3 nucleotides are TGTGCCAGCAGTTTACACGGGAGGCTCACTGAAGCTTTCTTT. The chain joins TRBV27 to TRBJ1-1; the D is unclear. The CDR3 runs to 14 residues. Trimming took off 2 bases at V and 4 bases at J, with 11 bases between the two ends. The germline CDR1 and CDR2 sequences are MNHEY and SMNVEV (reference sequence).

The sample holds a few counts of this clonotype. The chain couples TRBV7-2 to TRBJ1-5; D uncertain. The CDR3 is 15 residues long. CDR1 is SGHTA, CDR2 FQGNSA, per germline. Trimming took 3 bases from V and 1 from J, leaving 10 bases between them. The CDR3 region has the DNA TGTGCCAGCAGCTTGAAAGGAGTGAGCAATCAGCCCCAGCATTTT. Protein product: CASSLKGVSNQPQHF.

This clonotype was seen ten or more times. The V gene is TRBV7-6, the J gene TRBJ2-1; D remains ambiguous. The CDR3 extends over 12 amino acids. V dropped 5 bases and J dropped 7 bases, with 9 bases sitting between them. CDR1 is SGHVS, CDR2 FNYEAQ, per germline. The CDR3 region is CASSPGLNEQFF. The CDR3, as DNA: TGTGCCAGCAGCCCGGGTCTTAATGAGCAGTTCTTC. Full variable domain (missing parts from reference TRBV7-6 and TRBJ2-1): GAGVSQSPRYKVTKRGQDVALRCDPISGHVSLYWYRQALGQGPEFLTYFNYEAQQDKSGLPNDRFSAERPEGSISTLTIQRTEQRDSAMYRCASSPGLNEQFFGPGTRLTVL.

This clonotype has a handful of counts. CDR3 in amino acids: CASSQEPGNSPLHF. DNA for the CDR3: TGTGCCAGCAGCCAAGAGCCAGGAAATTCACCCCTCCACTTT. The chain is built from TRBV14 and TRBJ1-6; D call uncertain. Germline V lookup: CDR1 SGHDN, CDR2 FVKESK. This CDR3 contains 14 residues. Deletions cut 0 bases from V and 7 bases from J, with 7 bases between.

This clonotype came up many times. The genes are TRBV29-1 and TRBJ1-3, with 8 positions matching TRBD1. The V segment lost 4 bases and the J segment 1 base; nucleotides outside the gene matches: 0. The CDR3 runs to 13 residues. Germline CDR1 is SQVTM and CDR2 is ANQGSEA. CDR3: CSVGQGSGNTIYF. CDR3 DNA sequence: TGCAGCGTTGGACAGGGGTCTGGAAACACCATATATTTT.

There are many counts of this clonotype. The V gene is TRBV29-1, the J gene TRBJ2-1; 11 positions match TRBD2. The junction had 7 bases not matched to a gene; V was cut back by 3 bases and J by 0 bases. Germline V gene data show CDR1 as SQVTM and CDR2 as ANQGSEA. The CDR3 runs to 17 residues. CDR3: CSVEGLAVGSSYNEQFF. For the CDR3, the DNA is TGCAGCGTTGAGGGACTAGCGGTCGGAAGCTCCTACAATGAGCAGTTCTTC.

This clonotype was seen repeatedly, ten times or more. The V gene is TRBV28, the J gene TRBJ2-7, with 7 bases that match TRBD2. The CDR3 totals 15 residues. The V gene end was trimmed by 6 bases and the J gene end by 1 base; junction bases not matched to a gene: 9. The germline CDR1 and CDR2 sequences are MDHEN and SYDVKM. The CDR3 spells CASRPASSGSYEQYF. Here the CDR3 DNA reads TGTGCCAGCAGACCCGCGTCTAGCGGTTCCTACGAGCAGTACTTC.

This clonotype was detected ten times or more. J is TRBJ2-3 and V is TRBV30; D is possibly TRBD1 (6 bases). The CDR3 is 13 residues long. Trimming stripped 2 bases from V and 8 bases from J, with 14 bases between. CDR1 is GTSNPN, CDR2 SVGIG, per germline (reference sequence). For the CDR3, the DNA is TGTGCCTGGAGTACCCAGGGGTGGGGTACGCAGTATTTT. Amino acid sequence: CAWSTQGWGTQYF.

Many counts were recorded for this clonotype. The chain links TRBV20-1 to TRBJ1-4, with D perhaps matching TRBD1 (6 bases). The CDR3 has 13 residues. Trimming pared 3 bases from V and 6 bases from J, leaving 11 bases between. CDR1 is DFQATT, CDR2 SNEGSKA, per germline (reference sequence). The CDR3 nucleotides read TGCAGTGCTAGGGGGGCGTGGGATGAAAAACTGTTTTTT. Amino acids: CSARGAWDEKLFF.

This clonotype was recorded at least ten times. This chain links TRBV7-2 with TRBJ1-1; the D gene is possibly TRBD1 (6 bases). Germline assignment: CDR1 SGHTA and CDR2 FQGNSA. V was pared by 2 bases and J by 3 bases, with 7 bases between. This CDR3 comprises 13 residues. This CDR3 is CASSLRGYTEAFF. In DNA, the CDR3 is TGTGCCAGCAGCTTAAGGGGGTACACTGAAGCTTTCTTT.

In its sample, this clonotype was seen many times. This sequence joins TRBV10-3 and TRBJ2-1; a weak D match, TRBD2 (6 bases). Deletions cut 4 bases from V and 7 bases from J, with 8 bases between. Per germline, CDR1 ENHRY and CDR2 SYGVKD. The CDR3 covers 12 residues. The CDR3 bases are TGTGCCATCAGTGGGGGAGGAAATGAGCAGTTCTTC. Translated, it gives CAISGGGNEQFF.

This clonotype appeared a few times. The chain joins TRBV20-1 to TRBJ1-4; D is perhaps TRBD1 (5 bases). V lost 3 bases to trimming and J lost 5 bases, with 16 bases between them. CDR1 is DFQATT, CDR2 SNEGSKA, per germline (reference sequence). The CDR3 length is 15 residues. CDR3 region: CSARGVRQENEKLFF. The CDR3 DNA is TGCAGTGCTAGGGGGGTTCGGCAGGAGAATGAAAAACTGTTTTTT.

This clonotype was counted ten times or more. The chain combines TRBV5-1 with TRBJ2-5, with a tentative D call TRBD2 (6 bases). CDR1 and CDR2 (germline): SGHRS, YFSETQ. The CDR3 runs to 15 residues. Between the trimmed V and J ends, which lost 2 bases and 2 bases, there was a span of 13 bases. CDR3 in amino acids: CASSFNGGRQETQYF. CDR3 DNA sequence: TGCGCCAGCAGCTTCAATGGGGGGAGGCAAGAGACCCAGTACTTC. Supplemented by reference TRBV5-1 and TRBJ2-5, the full variable domain reads KAGVTQTPRYLIKTRGQQVTLSCSPISGHRSVSWYQQTPGQGLQFLFEYFSETQRNKGNFPGRFSGRQFSNSRSEMNVSTLELGDSALYLCASSFNGGRQETQYFGPGTRLLVL.

This clonotype was counted a few times. V and J are TRBV7-8 and TRBJ1-4, with D possibly TRBD1 on 6 matching bases. V was clipped by 0 bases and J by 8 bases, with 13 bases between them. In germline, CDR1 is SGHVS, CDR2 FQNEAQ. The CDR3 has 15 residues. The DNA for the CDR3 is TGTGCCAGCAGCTTAGCACAGGGAGGGAACGAAAAACTGTTTTTT. Translating gives CASSLAQGGNEKLFF.

This clonotype was seen repeatedly, ten times or more. J is TRBJ2-5 and V is TRBV6-5; possibly TRBD1 or TRBD2 for D (5 bases each). Germline-derived CDR1 and CDR2 are MNHEY and SVGAGI. CDR3 size: 13 residues. Deletions cut 7 bases from V and 0 bases from J, with 9 bases between. The CDR3 DNA reads as TGTGCCAGCACCGGGGCGTACCAAGAGACCCAGTACTTC. It translates to CASTGAYQETQYF.

At least ten counts were recorded for this clonotype. This chain links TRBV7-9 with TRBJ2-1; 7 nucleotides match TRBD2. Germline CDR1 SEHNR, CDR2 FQNEAQ (reference sequence). CDR3 length: 16 amino acids. V lost 2 bases, J lost 0 bases, and 4 bases stayed unmatched. The CDR3 here is CASSLIGGSSYNEQFF. CDR3 nucleotide sequence: TGTGCCAGCAGCTTAATTGGCGGGAGCTCCTACAATGAGCAGTTCTTC.

The V call is TRBV14, the J call TRBJ2-3; no clear D. The length of the CDR3 is 12 residues. CDR1 is SGHDN, CDR2 FVKESK, per germline. Trimming pared 5 bases from V and 4 bases from J, leaving 7 bases between. For the CDR3, the DNA is TGTGCCAGCAGCACGAACCCAGATACGCAGTATTTT. Its translation is CASSTNPDTQYF.

This clonotype was seen repeatedly, ten times or more. The chain has TRBV29-1 and TRBJ2-3; no definite D call. Trimming left V 3 bases short and J 1 base short, with 2 bases between. Germline values: CDR1 SQVTM, CDR2 ANQGSEA. The CDR3 is 11 amino acids. Written as DNA, the CDR3 is TGCAGCGTTGACCGCACAGATACGCAGTATTTT. Amino acids: CSVDRTDTQYF.

Only a few counts were recorded for this clonotype. The genes are TRBV12-3 or TRBV12-4 and TRBJ2-1; 8 positions agree with TRBD2. This CDR3 spans 14 amino acids. Germline trimming cut 7 bases from V and 5 bases from J; bases unmatched to any gene: 7. The CDR3 loop is CASILSGTNNEQFF. Written as DNA, the CDR3 is TGTGCCAGCATTCTTAGCGGGACTAACAATGAGCAGTTCTTC.

In this sample, this clonotype turned up a few times. The chain uses TRBV28 and TRBJ2-5; tentatively, D is TRBD2 (5 bases). Deletions cut 7 bases from V and 1 base from J, with 13 bases between. This CDR3 spans 14 amino acids. Germline CDR1 reads MDHEN; CDR2 reads SYDVKM. The CDR3: CASKISDTQETQYF. CDR3 DNA sequence: TGTGCCAGCAAGATTAGCGACACCCAAGAGACCCAGTACTTC.